These 4 T cell receptor beta chains share one sample of origin, sequenced in a study of breast tumors, draining lymph nodes, adjacent tissues. TCRdb ran MiXCR on the multiplex PCR reads and lists one entry per CDR3 protein. The repertoire has around 120,000 distinct CDR3 sequences, about 20% of them found once; the top ten carry 3% to 4%. Axillary draining lymph nodes of breast cancer patients supplied the node samples. Sequenced: axillary lymph node tissue. These receptors all stem from a female donor with breast cancer. Some clones in this sample may be carry-over from other donors' samples.

This clonotype has a count of ten or more. The chain has TRBV20-1 and TRBJ2-1; TRBD2 agrees at 13 bases. Per germline, CDR1 DFQATT and CDR2 SNEGSKA (reference sequence). CDR3 length equals 15 residues. Unmatched junction bases numbered 5, after V lost 4 bases and J lost 5 bases. CDR3 loop: CSATGLAGANNEQFF. CDR3 bases: TGCAGTGCTACCGGACTAGCGGGGGCCAACAATGAGCAGTTCTTC.

As concerns this clonotype: This may stem from a read error, because a much larger clone lies one nucleotide away. CDR3 amino acids: CASQQGRSGNTIYF. The CDR3 DNA sequence: TGTGCCAGCCAACAAGGGCGCAGCGGAAACACCATATATTTT. The V gene is TRBV19, the J gene TRBJ1-3; D unresolved. Trimming left V 9 bases short and J 4 bases short, with 16 bases between. The CDR3 length is 14 residues. In germline, CDR1 is LNHDA, CDR2 SQIVND (reference sequence).

This clonotype was found many times. The V gene is TRBV19, the J gene TRBJ1-3; unclear D gene. The CDR3 extends over 17 amino acids. CDR1 is LNHDA, CDR2 SQIVND, per germline (reference sequence). Trimming removed 6 bases at V and 4 bases at J, with 22 bases between. This CDR3 reads CASRLSQVLSSGNTIYF. As DNA, the CDR3 is TGTGCCAGTAGACTATCACAAGTCCTTTCCTCCGGAAACACCATATATTTT.

In its sample, this clonotype was seen many times. CDR3: CASSFRGLGETQYF. The CDR3 DNA sequence: TGTGCCAGCAGCTTTAGGGGGTTGGGGGAGACCCAGTACTTC. This sequence joins TRBV11-2 and TRBJ2-5; weak D call: TRBD1 (6 bases). The V gene's germline CDR1 is SGHAT and CDR2 FQNNGV. Trimming shortened V by 3 bases and J by 5 bases, and 13 bases separated the two germline ends. This CDR3 spans 14 amino acids.